This passage covers 16 T cell receptor beta chains from one sample sequenced in a study of blood T cell repertoires in COVID-19. The data were produced by immunoSEQ multiplex PCR, yet TCRdb's version contains in-frame clones alone and is incomplete. The sample has 130,000 to 150,000 clones, over 75% seen once. Sequencing was carried out using PBMCs or T cells enriched from blood (not recorded which). These receptors came from a young woman with acute COVID-19.

The rearrangement joins TRBV7-3 to TRBJ1-1; 7 bases fit TRBD1. The CDR3 is 14 residues long. Germline V gene lookup returns CDR1 SGHTA and CDR2 FQGTGA. J gave up 4 bases and V 4 bases, and 6 bases lay outside the gene matches. CDR3 sequence reads: CASSSAGGLTEAFF. Here the CDR3 DNA reads TGTGCCAGCAGCTCTGCAGGGGGGCTCACTGAAGCTTTCTTT. The full variable domain, with the rest looked up from reference TRBV7-3 and TRBJ1-1, is GAGVSQTPSNKVTEKGKYVELRCDPISGHTALYWYRQSLGQGPEFLIYFQGTGAADDSGLPNDRFFAVRPEGSVSTLKIQRTERGDSAVYLCASSSAGGLTEAFFGQGTRLTVV.

The chain recombines TRBV2 with TRBJ1-4; D is possibly TRBD1 (6 bases). Germline V CDR1 and CDR2: SNHLY, FYNNEI. V was clipped by 4 bases and J by 2 bases, with 8 bases between them. The CDR3 has 14 residues. The CDR3: CASSVTGTNEKLFF. The CDR3, as DNA: TGTGCCAGCAGTGTTACAGGGACTAATGAAAAACTGTTTTTT. The entire variable domain, with the rest obtained from reference TRBV2 and TRBJ1-4, is as follows: EPEVTQTPSHQVTQMGQEVILRCVPISNHLYFYWYRQILGQKVEFLVSFYNNEISEKSEIFDDQFSVERPDGSNFTLKIRSTKLEDSAMYFCASSVTGTNEKLFFGSGTQLSVL.

This chain connects TRBV12-3 or TRBV12-4 to TRBJ1-2; no reliable D call. This CDR3 region has 11 residues. V shed 10 bases and J shed 7 bases, with 13 bases lying between them. CDR3 loop: CATAGGAGYTF. CDR3 sequence (DNA): TGTGCCACCGCGGGTGGCGCTGGCTACACCTTC.

This chain joins TRBV7-9 and TRBJ2-1, with D maybe TRBD1 (5 bases). This CDR3 is built from 14 residues. Trimming cost V 5 bases and J 8 bases, with 16 bases left between them. CDR1 is SEHNR and CDR2 is FQNEAQ in the germline V gene (reference sequence). Here the CDR3 DNA reads TGTGCCAGCAGCGATTCAGGGATTAGAGATGAGCAGTTCTTC. Translation gives CASSDSGIRDEQFF.

The gene calls are TRBV7-3 and TRBJ1-5; D gene uncertain. Trimming took off 2 bases at V and 5 bases at J, with 7 bases between the two ends. The CDR3 totals 13 residues. Germline V lookup: CDR1 SGHTA, CDR2 FQGTGA. CDR3 nucleotides: TGTGCCAGCAGCTTACAACCAGATCAGCCCCAGCATTTT. Residues: CASSLQPDQPQHF.

This sequence joins TRBV30 and TRBJ1-2; possible D gene TRBD1, 5 bases. Germline loops: CDR1 GTSNPN, CDR2 SVGIG (reference sequence). V was shortened by 2 bases and J by 5 bases, with 9 bases between the two germline ends. The CDR3 covers 12 residues. The CDR3 here is CAWSLQGYGYTF. The CDR3 DNA sequence: TGTGCCTGGAGTCTCCAGGGATATGGCTACACCTTC.

The V gene is TRBV7-2, the J gene TRBJ1-6, with 10 bases that match TRBD1. The J segment lost 10 bases and the V segment lost 5 bases, leaving 5 bases of the junction unmatched. CDR1 is SGHTA, CDR2 FQGNSA, per germline. The CDR3 extends over 14 amino acids. The CDR3 reads CASSRDRGRSPLHF. As DNA, the CDR3 is TGTGCCAGCAGCCGGGACAGGGGACGGTCACCCCTCCACTTT.

This clone was picked up one time. The chain employs TRBV4-3 and TRBJ2-7, with D possibly being TRBD2 (6 bases). V was pared by 0 bases and J by 2 bases, with 20 bases between. The CDR3 consists of 18 residues. The germline V gene encodes CDR1 LGHNA and CDR2 YSLEER. The CDR3 DNA reads as TGCGCCAGCAGCCAAGAATCCCAGGGCAGCGGGCAAGCCTACGAGCAGTACTTC. Its translation: CASSQESQGSGQAYEQYF.

The chain joins TRBV27 to TRBJ2-7, with 7 bases aligning to TRBD1. V dropped 6 bases and J dropped 1; count of bases not matched to a gene: 3. CDR3 size: 13 residues. CDR1 and CDR2 from the germline V gene are MNHEY and SMNVEV (reference sequence). CDR3 sequence reads: CASRQTGSYEQYF. CDR3 sequence (DNA): TGTGCCAGCAGGCAGACAGGGTCCTACGAGCAGTACTTC.

V and J are TRBV30 and TRBJ1-1; possible D gene TRBD1, 5 bases. V lost 2 bases, J lost 0 bases, and 10 bases lay in between. CDR1 is GTSNPN and CDR2 is SVGIG in the germline V gene (reference sequence). The CDR3 extends over 14 amino acids. The CDR3 reads CAWSRGGLNTEAFF. The CDR3 bases are TGTGCCTGGAGTAGGGGAGGTCTGAACACTGAAGCTTTCTTT.

V gene TRBV29-1 combines with J gene TRBJ1-2, with 7 bases fitting TRBD1. V lost 5 bases and J lost 12; bases outside the gene matches: 15. The CDR3 is made up of 13 amino acids. CDR1 is SQVTM and CDR2 is ANQGSEA in the germline V gene. The CDR3 DNA reads as TGCAGCGTTAGGGGGACAGACTTGGGTCTACACACCTTC. It is translated as CSVRGTDLGLHTF.

V is TRBV3-1 (or the pseudogene TRBV3-2) and J is TRBJ1-1; D is uncertain. CDR1 and CDR2 from the germline V gene are LGHDT and YNNKEL (reference sequence). There are 14 residues in the CDR3. V was trimmed by 1 base and J by 0 bases, leaving 6 bases between them. The chain's CDR3 is CASSQGRLNTEAFF. The DNA of the CDR3 is TGTGCCAGCAGCCAAGGGCGGTTGAACACTGAAGCTTTCTTT.

The V call is TRBV21-1, the J call TRBJ1-1; the table names TRBD1, a call not compared with the DNA. TRBV21-1 is a pseudogene locus. The CDR3 is made up of 12 amino acids. The CDR3 DNA follows: TGTGCCAGCAGCGGAGGACAGGGAGGGGCTTTCTTT. This gives the protein CASSGGQGGAFF.

The V gene is TRBV5-1, the J gene TRBJ1-1, with 9 bases that match TRBD1. Germline values: CDR1 SGHRS, CDR2 YFSETQ. V lost 4 bases, J lost 4 bases, and 5 bases stayed unmatched. The CDR3 runs 14 residues. The CDR3 region is CASSSTTGGTEAFF. CDR3 nucleotide sequence: TGCGCCAGCAGCAGTACGACAGGGGGCACTGAAGCTTTCTTT. Full variable domain (outside the CDR3, taken from reference TRBV5-1 and TRBJ1-1): KAGVTQTPRYLIKTRGQQVTLSCSPISGHRSVSWYQQTPGQGLQFLFEYFSETQRNKGNFPGRFSGRQFSNSRSEMNVSTLELGDSALYLCASSSTTGGTEAFFGQGTRLTVV.

This chain uses TRBV6-5 with TRBJ1-1, with D perhaps matching TRBD1 (5 bases). V lost 4 bases and J 3 bases, leaving 9 bases between the germline ends. Germline values: CDR1 MNHEY, CDR2 SVGAGI. This CDR3 has 13 residues. CDR3 region: CASSLRQYTEAFF. The DNA of the CDR3 is TGTGCCAGCAGTTTAAGACAGTACACTGAAGCTTTCTTT.

The chain couples TRBV7-2 to TRBJ2-1; D uncertain. Between the trimmed V and J ends, which lost 0 bases and 0 bases, there was a span of 9 bases. This CDR3 is built from 16 residues. Germline loops: CDR1 SGHTA, CDR2 FQGNSA. Here the CDR3 DNA reads TGTGCCAGCAGCTTAGCGTCGGTCGTCTCCTACAATGAGCAGTTCTTC. Its protein product is CASSLASVVSYNEQFF.